The 12 T cell receptor beta chains reported below all come from one sample, sequenced in a study of T cell responses to AZD1222 COVID-19 vaccine. Measured with immunoSEQ multiplex PCR; TCRdb has only the in-frame clones, and not every one. The sample carries 65,000 to 85,000 clones, 80% to 90% recorded once. Sample: peripheral blood, taken on day 0 of AZD1222 vaccination. These receptors came from an adult in good health.

The chain employs TRBV5-1 and TRBJ1-5, with 8 nucleotides matching TRBD1. This CDR3 has 14 amino acids. Losses at the gene ends were 2 bases for V and 4 bases for J; bases not matched to a gene: 2. The germline gives CDR1 SGHRS, CDR2 YFSETQ. In nucleotides, the CDR3 is TGCGCCAGCAGCTTCGGGACAGGTAATCAGCCCCAGCATTTT. Translation gives CASSFGTGNQPQHF.

The V and J genes are TRBV11-2 and TRBJ1-2; the D is unclear. The germline V gene has CDR1 SGHAT and CDR2 FQNNGV. Trimming removed 2 bases at V and 0 bases at J, with 4 bases between. There are 13 residues in the CDR3. The CDR3 protein is CASSLLTNYGYTF. The CDR3 bases are TGTGCCAGCAGCTTATTGACTAACTATGGCTACACCTTC.

V usage is TRBV18 and J usage is TRBJ2-5; D unclear. The CDR3 spans 15 residues. Germline lookup yields CDR1 KGHSH and CDR2 LQKENI. The ends were cut back, 6 bases at V and 4 bases at J, with 18 bases in the middle. The CDR3 DNA sequence: TGTGCCAGCTCGTCAGAATACCGATGGTCAGAGACCCAGTACTTC. The encoded protein is CASSSEYRWSETQYF.

The V gene is TRBV7-3, the J gene TRBJ2-1; D unclear. Trimming stripped 5 bases from V and 5 bases from J, with 10 bases between. The CDR3 consists of 13 residues. The germline V gene encodes CDR1 SGHTA and CDR2 FQGTGA. CDR3 nucleotide sequence: TGTGCCAGCAGCATAGACGGAAACAATGAGCAGTTCTTC. The encoded protein is CASSIDGNNEQFF.

This chain joins TRBV9 and TRBJ2-7; 7 bases agree with TRBD2. The CDR3 is 14 amino acids. The V and J ends lost 0 bases and 2 bases, in that order; junction bases with no gene match: 2. CDR1 and CDR2 from the germline V gene are SGDLS and YYNGEE. The CDR3 loop reads CASSVAGGTYEQYF. DNA of the CDR3: TGTGCCAGCAGCGTAGCGGGGGGAACCTACGAGCAGTACTTC.

The chain couples TRBV6-5 to TRBJ1-5; D is undetermined. This CDR3 comprises 15 residues. V was pared by 0 bases and J by 1 base, with 7 bases between. The germline V gene has CDR1 MNHEY and CDR2 SVGAGI. CDR3 region: CASSYSSGSNQPQHF. In nucleotides, the CDR3 is TGTGCCAGCAGTTACTCGTCAGGAAGCAATCAGCCCCAGCATTTT.

The gene calls are TRBV19 and TRBJ1-6; 8 nucleotides match TRBD1. The CDR3 length is 14 residues. Germline V gene sequence: CDR1 LNHDA, CDR2 SQIVND (reference sequence). The junction had 4 bases not matched to a gene; V was cut back by 4 bases and J by 8 bases. CDR3 DNA sequence: TGTGCCAGTAGTACGACAGGGGCGGATTCACCCCTCCACTTT. Translated: CASSTTGADSPLHF.

V usage is TRBV19 and J usage is TRBJ2-5; D is ambiguous. Germline CDR1 is LNHDA and CDR2 is SQIVND (reference sequence). This CDR3 contains 14 residues. V was pared by 1 base and J by 2 bases, with 8 bases between. This CDR3 reads CASSIGALQETQYF. The CDR3, as DNA: TGTGCCAGTAGTATAGGGGCCTTACAAGAGACCCAGTACTTC.

V is TRBV2 and J is TRBJ2-5; D uncertain. Trimming took 7 bases from V and 1 from J, leaving 16 bases between them. Germline V gives CDR1 SNHLY, CDR2 FYNNEI. The CDR3 length is 15 residues. The CDR3 is CASKERGVFQETQYF. The CDR3 DNA reads TGTGCCAGCAAGGAGCGCGGAGTCTTCCAAGAGACCCAGTACTTC.

The rearrangement uses TRBV28 and TRBJ2-2; 13 bases map to TRBD2. This CDR3 is built from 18 residues. Germline V gene lookup returns CDR1 MDHEN and CDR2 SYDVKM. After removal of 2 bases from V and 5 bases from J, the junction contained 8 bases not matched to a gene. Here the CDR3 reads CASSLTLAGGLRTGELFF. As DNA, the CDR3 is TGTGCCAGCAGTTTAACACTAGCGGGGGGGCTTCGGACCGGGGAGCTGTTTTTT. The full variable domain, with the rest looked up from reference TRBV28 and TRBJ2-2, is DVKVTQSSRYLVKRTGEKVFLECVQDMDHENMFWYRQDPGLGLRLIYFSYDVKMKEKGDIPEGYSVSREKKERFSLILESASTNQTSMYLCASSLTLAGGLRTGELFFGEGSRLTVL.

The chain uses TRBV2 and TRBJ2-7, with D possibly being TRBD1 (6 bases). CDR3 length equals 12 residues. Germline-derived CDR1 and CDR2 are SNHLY and FYNNEI. V was trimmed by 6 bases and J by 0 bases, leaving 6 bases between them. In DNA, the CDR3 is TGTGCCAGCAGGGACAGCTCCTACGAGCAGTACTTC. It is translated as CASRDSSYEQYF.

The rearrangement links TRBV5-1 to TRBJ2-5, with D unclear. V was shortened by 0 bases and J by 5 bases, with 11 bases between the two germline ends. Germline values: CDR1 SGHRS, CDR2 YFSETQ. The CDR3 is 14 amino acids. The CDR3 here is CASSLEPLRETQYF. For the CDR3, the DNA is TGCGCCAGCAGCTTGGAGCCCCTTCGGGAGACCCAGTACTTC. Full variable domain (rest looked up from reference TRBV5-1 and TRBJ2-5): KAGVTQTPRYLIKTRGQQVTLSCSPISGHRSVSWYQQTPGQGLQFLFEYFSETQRNKGNFPGRFSGRQFSNSRSEMNVSTLELGDSALYLCASSLEPLRETQYFGPGTRLLVL.